The 24 T cell receptor beta chains given below trace back to one sample, sequenced in a study of T cells in localized non-small cell lung cancer. TCRdb's table, derived via immunoSEQ multiplex PCR, lists solely in-frame clones and lacks some. The repertoire holds under 2,500 clones, with approximately 41% as singletons. The sample was lung tumor tissue, taken before any cancer treatment. The receptors derive from a male donor at least 60 years old with stage II squamous cell lung carcinoma.

The table lists this clone with a few counts. This sequence joins TRBV7-6 and TRBJ1-6, with D possibly matching TRBD1 (6 bases). The CDR3 length is 14 residues. The germline CDR1 and CDR2 sequences are SGHVS and FNYEAQ. Trimming stripped 5 bases from V and 10 bases from J, with 15 bases between. DNA of the CDR3: TGTGCCAGCAGCGGGGGGGGGCACAGGTCACCCCTCCACTTT. It specifies CASSGGGHRSPLHF.

In regard to this clone: An end of the junction does not agree with germline; a read error may underlie this. The gene calls are TRBV11-3 and TRBJ1-2, with D uncertain. Germline V gene sequence: CDR1 SGHNT, CDR2 YENEEA. CDR3 length: 14 amino acids. The CDR3 sequence: CTSSSNQVLGGYTF. For the CDR3, the DNA is TGTACCAGCAGCTCGAATCAGGTCCTCGGGGGCTACACCTTC. Variable domain in full (rest from reference TRBV11-3 and TRBJ1-2): EAGVVQSPRYKIIEKKQPVAFWCNPISGHNTLYWYLQNLGQGPELLIRYENEEAVDDSQLPKDRFSAERLKGVDSTLKIQPAELGDSAVYLCTSSSNQVLGGYTFGSGTRLTVV.

The chain employs TRBV28 and TRBJ2-2; 14 bases fit TRBD2. The germline V gene has CDR1 MDHEN and CDR2 SYDVKM. Losses at the gene ends were 5 bases for V and 3 bases for J; bases not matched to a gene: 5. The CDR3 contains 17 residues. The CDR3 DNA follows: TGTGCCAGCAGTCTAAGACTAGCGGGAGGGTACACCGGGGAGCTGTTTTTT. Its protein product is CASSLRLAGGYTGELFF.

The gene calls are TRBV9 and TRBJ2-2; TRBD2 agrees at 10 bases. Losses at the gene ends were 5 bases for V and 7 bases for J; bases not matched to a gene: 11. The length of the CDR3 is 16 residues. Looked up from germline, CDR1 is SGDLS and CDR2 is YYNGEE. The CDR3, as DNA: TGTGCCAGCAGTTTAGCTAGCGGGAGCAAGGGCGGGGAGCTGTTTTTT. Its translation: CASSLASGSKGGELFF.

Relative to its sample, this clone is medium-sized. The gene calls are TRBV6-8 and TRBJ2-1; TRBD2 agrees at 8 bases. This CDR3 is built from 18 residues. V shed 5 bases, J shed 3 bases, and the junction held 15 bases outside the gene matches. Per the germline V gene, CDR1 is MNHGY and CDR2 is SAAAGT. This chain's CDR3 is CASSDPPGVAGSYNEQFF. The CDR3 bases are TGTGCCAGCAGTGACCCGCCCGGAGTAGCGGGAAGCTACAATGAGCAGTTCTTC.

The chain recombines TRBV12-2 with TRBJ2-3; TRBD2 was called by the table and not checked on the DNA. TRBV12-2 has pseudogene status. This CDR3 comprises 14 residues. The CDR3 DNA reads TGTGCCGGAGGGGGACTAGCGGGAGAAGATACGCAGTATTTT. It encodes CAGGGLAGEDTQYF.

In its sample, this clone is medium-sized. V is TRBV11-3 and J is TRBJ1-2, with 9 bases fitting TRBD1. Unmatched junction bases numbered 6, after V lost 3 bases and J lost 4 bases. The CDR3 spans 15 residues. The germline CDR1 and CDR2 sequences are SGHNT and YENEEA. The CDR3 is CASSFTGGASYGYTF. The CDR3 nucleotides read TGTGCCAGCAGCTTTACAGGGGGCGCGTCCTATGGCTACACCTTC.

The chain joins TRBV6-8 to TRBJ2-7; unclear D gene. Germline V CDR1 and CDR2: MNHGY, SAAAGT. The ends were cut back, 5 bases at V and 6 bases at J, with 11 bases in the middle. The CDR3 consists of 12 residues. The CDR3 sequence: CASSLDRSEQYF. The CDR3 nucleotides are TGTGCCAGCAGTCTTGACCGATCCGAGCAGTACTTC.

The J gene is TRBJ1-2, the V gene TRBV19; no firm D call. V was trimmed by 3 bases and J by 0 bases, leaving 8 bases between them. In germline, CDR1 is LNHDA, CDR2 SQIVND (reference sequence). The CDR3 covers 14 residues. The CDR3 loop is CASSISLTNYGYTF. The CDR3 coding sequence is TGTGCCAGTAGTATTAGTCTTACTAACTATGGCTACACCTTC.

The sample holds a few counts of this clone. The genes are TRBV6-7 and TRBJ1-1; a weak D match, TRBD1 (6 bases). TRBV6-7 is noted as an ORF with a role that remains uncertain. The V end was cut by 6 bases, the J end by 4 bases, with 15 bases between. This CDR3 region has 14 residues. For the CDR3, the DNA is TGTGCCAGCAGCGAGTATTCAGGGGTCACTGAAGCTTTCTTT. Residues: CASSEYSGVTEAFF.

The sample holds a few counts of this clone. The chain has TRBV6-8 and TRBJ2-7; D not certain. CDR3 size: 12 residues. The V gene's germline CDR1 is MNHGY and CDR2 SAAAGT. Trimming took off 4 bases at V and 7 bases at J, with 11 bases between the two ends. The CDR3 nucleotides read TGTGCCAGCAGTTTATCCAGCTATGAGCAGTACTTC. The encoded protein is CASSLSSYEQYF.

This chain links TRBV6-8 with TRBJ2-7; a weak D match, TRBD2 (5 bases). This CDR3 region has 14 residues. Between the trimmed V and J ends, which lost 5 bases and 4 bases, there was a span of 15 bases. Germline loops: CDR1 MNHGY, CDR2 SAAAGT. The CDR3 DNA reads TGTGCCAGCAGTGAGCCAGGCCGGGATTACGAGCAGTACTTC. Translating gives CASSEPGRDYEQYF.

This clone is labeled as medium-sized. V usage is TRBV11-3 and J usage is TRBJ2-2; 7 bases line up with TRBD2. This CDR3 has 17 amino acids. Germline CDR1 SGHNT, CDR2 YENEEA. Trimming took 3 bases from V and 3 from J; bases not matched to a gene: 10. The CDR3 is CASSLMTGGLHTGELFF. The CDR3 DNA sequence: TGTGCCAGCAGCTTGATGACCGGGGGGTTGCACACCGGGGAGCTGTTTTTT.

V is TRBV14 and J is TRBJ1-1, with D tentatively TRBD1 (5 bases). There are 14 residues in the CDR3. Germline V gene lookup returns CDR1 SGHDN and CDR2 FVKESK. Trimming removed 3 bases at V and 4 bases at J, with 12 bases between. The CDR3 bases are TGTGCCAGCAGCCACCAAGAAAGGGGCACTGAAGCTTTCTTT. This gives the protein CASSHQERGTEAFF. Full variable domain (missing parts from reference TRBV14 and TRBJ1-1): EAGVTQFPSHSVIEKGQTVTLRCDPISGHDNLYWYRRVMGKEIKFLLHFVKESKQDESGMPNNRFLAERTGGTYSTLKVQPAELEDSGVYFCASSHQERGTEAFFGQGTRLTVV.

The chain employs TRBV19 and TRBJ1-4, with 10 bases fitting TRBD1. This CDR3 comprises 13 residues. The V and J ends lost 10 bases and 5 bases, in that order; junction bases with no gene match: 4. Germline CDR1 is LNHDA and CDR2 is SQIVND (reference sequence). As DNA, the CDR3 is TGTGCCACCGCGGACAGGGGGAATGAAAAACTGTTTTTT. Amino acids: CATADRGNEKLFF.

This clone turned up a few times. The chain is built from TRBV11-3 and TRBJ2-3, with D possibly TRBD2 on 5 matching bases. CDR1 and CDR2 (germline): SGHNT, YENEEA. The V end lost 3 bases, the J end lost 3 bases, and 19 bases lay between the germline ends. The CDR3 sequence is 17 residues long. CDR3 DNA: TGTGCCAGCAGCTTGGGTTTGGCAGGAGGCGGGACAGATACGCAGTATTTT. Translating it yields CASSLGLAGGGTDTQYF. Complete variable domain (other parts from reference TRBV11-3 and TRBJ2-3): EAGVVQSPRYKIIEKKQPVAFWCNPISGHNTLYWYLQNLGQGPELLIRYENEEAVDDSQLPKDRFSAERLKGVDSTLKIQPAELGDSAVYLCASSLGLAGGGTDTQYFGPGTRLTVL.

The sample holds one count of this clone. The V and J genes are TRBV15 and TRBJ2-6, with D perhaps given as TRBD1 or TRBD2 (5 bases each). V was cut by 4 bases and J by 0 bases, with 10 bases left in between. The CDR3 contains 16 residues. The germline CDR1 and CDR2 sequences are LNHNV and YYDKDF (reference sequence). CDR3 sequence (DNA): TGTGCCACCAGCACGGGACGGGGCTCTGGGGCCAACGTCCTGACTTTC. Residues: CATSTGRGSGANVLTF.

This clone has a handful of counts. The chain combines TRBV28 with TRBJ1-5; possibly TRBD1 for D (5 bases). The CDR3 contains 14 residues. Per the germline V gene, CDR1 is MDHEN and CDR2 is SYDVKM. The V end was cut by 4 bases, the J end by 2 bases, with 9 bases between. CDR3 bases: TGTGCCAGCAGTTATGAGGGACGCAATCAGCCCCAGCATTTT. Its protein product is CASSYEGRNQPQHF.

This clone is medium-sized. The rearrangement links TRBV11-3 to TRBJ2-3; TRBD1 matches at 9 bases. This CDR3 comprises 14 residues. The J segment lost 5 bases and the V segment lost 4 bases, leaving 4 bases of the junction unmatched. CDR1 is SGHNT and CDR2 is YENEEA in the germline V gene. In DNA form, the CDR3 reads TGTGCCAGCAGCTCGGGACAGGGTAAAGATACGCAGTATTTT. This translates into CASSSGQGKDTQYF.

Comments on this clone: Germline is not matched at one junction end, which may reflect a read error. V usage is TRBV28 and J usage is TRBJ2-7; the D gene is possibly TRBD2 (5 bases). The CDR3 is made up of 13 amino acids. The germline CDR1 and CDR2 sequences are MDHEN and SYDVKM. In nucleotides, the CDR3 is TGTACCAGCAGTTTCCCGGGATGGTACGAGCAGTACTTC. Translating gives CTSSFPGWYEQYF.

In its sample, this clone ranks as large. This rearrangement joins TRBV29-1 to TRBJ2-7; tentative D call: TRBD1 (6 bases). V was cut by 7 bases and J by 3 bases, with 22 bases left in between. The CDR3 contains 15 residues. In germline, CDR1 is SQVTM, CDR2 ANQGSEA. The DNA of the CDR3 is TGCAGCGCCTACATTCCCGGGACACCGGACTACGAGCAGTACTTC. Translating gives CSAYIPGTPDYEQYF.

In this sample, this clone turned up a few times. V usage is TRBV6-8 and J usage is TRBJ1-2, with 7 bases identical to TRBD1. In germline, CDR1 is MNHGY, CDR2 SAAAGT. The CDR3 sequence is 14 residues long. V lost 6 bases to trimming and J lost 3 bases; unmatched junction nucleotides: 7. CDR3 amino acids: CASSPAGGDYGYTF. CDR3 bases: TGTGCCAGCAGCCCCGCAGGGGGGGACTATGGCTACACCTTC.

Within the sample, this clone is medium-sized (0.01 to 0.1%). V and J are TRBV11-3 and TRBJ1-3; D is undetermined. CDR1 and CDR2 (germline): SGHNT, YENEEA. This CDR3 comprises 15 residues. The ends were cut back, 3 bases at V and 0 bases at J, with 9 bases in the middle. This chain's CDR3 is CASSLDGVSGNTIYF. Written as DNA, the CDR3 is TGTGCCAGCAGCTTGGACGGGGTCTCTGGAAACACCATATATTTT.

This clone was picked up a small number of times. The chain employs TRBV6-8 and TRBJ2-7; 7 nucleotides match TRBD1. The junction had 10 bases not matched to a gene; V was cut back by 6 bases and J by 5 bases. CDR3 length: 14 residues. Germline lookup yields CDR1 MNHGY and CDR2 SAAAGT. CDR3 residues: CASRTFLTGNEQYF. Here the CDR3 DNA reads TGTGCCAGCAGGACTTTTCTGACAGGGAACGAGCAGTACTTC.